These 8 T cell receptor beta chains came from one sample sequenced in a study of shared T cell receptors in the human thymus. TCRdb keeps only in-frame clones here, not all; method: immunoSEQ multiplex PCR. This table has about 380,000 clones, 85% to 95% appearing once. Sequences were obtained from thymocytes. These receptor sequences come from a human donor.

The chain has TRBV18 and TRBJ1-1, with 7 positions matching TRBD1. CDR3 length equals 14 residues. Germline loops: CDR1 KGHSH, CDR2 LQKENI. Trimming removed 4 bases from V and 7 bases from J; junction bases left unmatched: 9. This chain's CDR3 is CASSLGQRGIEAFF. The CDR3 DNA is TGTGCCAGCTCACTGGGACAGAGGGGGATTGAAGCTTTCTTT.

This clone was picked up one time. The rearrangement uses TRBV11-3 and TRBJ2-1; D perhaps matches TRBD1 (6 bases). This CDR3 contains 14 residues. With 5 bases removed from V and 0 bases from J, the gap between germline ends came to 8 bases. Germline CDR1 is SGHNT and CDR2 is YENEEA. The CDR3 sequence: CASSEGGSYNEQFF. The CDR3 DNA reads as TGTGCCAGCAGCGAAGGGGGCTCCTACAATGAGCAGTTCTTC.

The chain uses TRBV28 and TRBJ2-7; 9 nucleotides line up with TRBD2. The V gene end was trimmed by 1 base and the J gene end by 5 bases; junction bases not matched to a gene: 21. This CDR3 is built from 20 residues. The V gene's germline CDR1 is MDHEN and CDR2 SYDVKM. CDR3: CASSLLASVGSPSGNNEQYF. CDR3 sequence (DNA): TGTGCCAGCAGTTTATTGGCCTCTGTGGGTTCCCCTAGCGGGAACAACGAGCAGTACTTC.

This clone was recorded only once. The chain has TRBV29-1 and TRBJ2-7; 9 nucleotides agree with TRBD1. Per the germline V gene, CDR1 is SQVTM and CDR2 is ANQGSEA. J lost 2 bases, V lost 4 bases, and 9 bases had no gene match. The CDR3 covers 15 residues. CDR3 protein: CSVGNPGQGAYEQYF. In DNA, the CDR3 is TGCAGCGTTGGAAATCCGGGACAGGGAGCCTACGAGCAGTACTTC.

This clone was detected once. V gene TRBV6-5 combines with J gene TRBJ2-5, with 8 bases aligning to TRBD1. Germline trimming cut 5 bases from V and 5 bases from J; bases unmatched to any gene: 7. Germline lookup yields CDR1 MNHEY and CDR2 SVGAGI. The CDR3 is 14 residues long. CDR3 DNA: TGTGCCAGCAGTACGGACAGGGCCCGGGAGACCCAGTACTTC. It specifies CASSTDRARETQYF.

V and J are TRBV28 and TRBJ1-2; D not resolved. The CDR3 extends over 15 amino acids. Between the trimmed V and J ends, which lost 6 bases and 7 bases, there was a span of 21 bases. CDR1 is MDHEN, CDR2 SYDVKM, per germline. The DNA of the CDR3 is TGTGCCAGCAGCCCAACCCGAGCTCTAACTTTTGGCTACACCTTC. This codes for CASSPTRALTFGYTF.

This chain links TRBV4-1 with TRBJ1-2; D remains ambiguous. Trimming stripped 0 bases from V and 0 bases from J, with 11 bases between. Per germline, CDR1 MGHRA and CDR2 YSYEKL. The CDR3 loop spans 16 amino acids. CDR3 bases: TGCGCCAGCAGCCAAGAGCGTGAGGAGACTAACTATGGCTACACCTTC. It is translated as CASSQEREETNYGYTF.

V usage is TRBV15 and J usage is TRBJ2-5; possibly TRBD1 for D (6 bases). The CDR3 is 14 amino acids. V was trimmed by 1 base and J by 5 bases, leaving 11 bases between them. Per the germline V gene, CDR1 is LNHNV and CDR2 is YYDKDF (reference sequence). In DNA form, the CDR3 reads TGTGCCACCAGCAGAGGGGGGCTGGGGGAGACCCAGTACTTC. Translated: CATSRGGLGETQYF.